The present entry profiles one TCR beta chain with its context. This sample was included in a study of siplizumab effects on memory and regulatory T cells. This CDR3 region has 14 residues. CDR1 and CDR2 (germline): LNHDA, SQIVND (reference sequence). V gave up 1 base and J gave up 7 bases, with 13 bases separating them. Clones were sequenced by immunoSEQ multiplex PCR, and TCRdb holds only the in-frame ones, with some missing. The sample shows about 50,000 clones, roughly 92% of them seen only once. The sample was CD8+ T cells sorted from blood. The TCR comes from a human donor in good health. The chain joins TRBV19 to TRBJ1-1; D is perhaps TRBD1 (5 bases). CDR3 sequence (DNA): TGTGCCAGTAGTATAGGGAGAGGGGATGGTGAAGCTTTCTTT. This encodes CASSIGRGDGEAFF.